Given below is one TCR beta chain in context. These data belong to a study of blood T cell repertoires in COVID-19. The repertoire was sequenced with immunoSEQ multiplex PCR; TCRdb's copy has only in-frame clones and lacks some. This sample has about 86,000 clones, with 82% found just once. There are 16 residues in the CDR3. The ends were cut back, 4 bases at V and 3 bases at J, with 15 bases in the middle. Germline V gene lookup returns CDR1 SGHDN and CDR2 FVKESK. Sequenced: peripheral blood. This chain uses TRBV14 with TRBJ1-4, with TRBD1 as a possible D gene (5 bases). The TCR originated in a woman older than 75 with acute or convalescent COVID-19. CDR3 sequence reads: CASSLYTLRANEKLFF. The CDR3 coding sequence is TGTGCCAGCAGCCTCTATACTCTCAGGGCTAATGAAAAACTGTTTTTT. Based on the CDR3 plus reference TRBV14 and TRBJ1-4, the full variable domain is EAGVTQFPSHSVIEKGQTVTLRCDPISGHDNLYWYRRVMGKEIKFLLHFVKESKQDESGMPNNRFLAERTGGTYSTLKVQPAELEDSGVYFCASSLYTLRANEKLFFGSGTQLSVL.